This T cell receptor beta chain was captured in a study of OX40 agonist ivuxolimab in advanced cancers. Repertoires were generated with immunoSEQ multiplex PCR, while TCRdb's copy carries only in-frame clones and drops some. The sample carries over 50,000 clones, approximately 82% recorded once. From germline, CDR1 is SGHRS and CDR2 YFSETQ. V lost 0 bases and J lost 1, with 9 bases in between. This CDR3 is built from 15 residues. The chain combines TRBV5-1 with TRBJ2-3; tentatively, D is TRBD2 (6 bases). This specimen was CD4+ or CD8+ T cells sorted from blood, taken in a trial of the OX40 agonist ivuxolimab. The source of this sequence is an adult with an advanced solid tumor such as melanoma, head and neck, liver or kidney cancer. CDR3 coding DNA: TGCGCCAGCAGCTTGGGAGCGGGCGGCACAGATACGCAGTATTTT. It is translated as CASSLGAGGTDTQYF.